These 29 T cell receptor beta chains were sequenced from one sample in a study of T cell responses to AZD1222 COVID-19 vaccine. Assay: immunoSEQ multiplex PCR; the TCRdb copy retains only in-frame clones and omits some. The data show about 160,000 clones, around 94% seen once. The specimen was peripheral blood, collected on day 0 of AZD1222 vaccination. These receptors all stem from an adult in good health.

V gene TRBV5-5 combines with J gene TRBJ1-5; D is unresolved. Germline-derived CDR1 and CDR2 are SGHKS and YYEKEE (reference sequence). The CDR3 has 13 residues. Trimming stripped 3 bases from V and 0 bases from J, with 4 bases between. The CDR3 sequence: CASSYISNQPQHF. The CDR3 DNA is TGTGCCAGCAGCTACATTAGCAATCAGCCCCAGCATTTT.

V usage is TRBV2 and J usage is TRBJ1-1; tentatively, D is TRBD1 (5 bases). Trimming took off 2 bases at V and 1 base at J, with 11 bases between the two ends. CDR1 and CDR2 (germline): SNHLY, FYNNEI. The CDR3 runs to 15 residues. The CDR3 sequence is CASSEYRQKNTEAFF. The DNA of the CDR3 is TGTGCCAGCAGTGAATATCGACAGAAGAACACTGAAGCTTTCTTT.

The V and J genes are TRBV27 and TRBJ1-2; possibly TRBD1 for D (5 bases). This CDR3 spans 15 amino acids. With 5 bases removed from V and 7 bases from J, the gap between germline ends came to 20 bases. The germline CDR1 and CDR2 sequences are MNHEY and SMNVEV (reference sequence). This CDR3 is CASSARDGYLGGYTF. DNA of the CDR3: TGTGCCAGCAGTGCCCGGGACGGATATCTCGGTGGCTACACCTTC.

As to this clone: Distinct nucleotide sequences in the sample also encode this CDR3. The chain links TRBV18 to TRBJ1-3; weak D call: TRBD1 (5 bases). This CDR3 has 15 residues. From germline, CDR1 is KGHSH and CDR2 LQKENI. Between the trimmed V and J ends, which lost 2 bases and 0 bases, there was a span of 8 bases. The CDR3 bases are TGTGCCAGCTCACCAGACAGAAGCTCTGGAAACACCATATATTTT. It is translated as CASSPDRSSGNTIYF.

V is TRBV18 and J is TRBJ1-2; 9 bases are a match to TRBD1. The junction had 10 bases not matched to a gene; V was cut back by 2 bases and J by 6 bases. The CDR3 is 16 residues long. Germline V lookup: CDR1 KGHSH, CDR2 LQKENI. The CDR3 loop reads CASSPAAGTGMDGYTF. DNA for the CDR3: TGTGCCAGCTCACCAGCAGCCGGGACAGGGATGGATGGCTACACCTTC.

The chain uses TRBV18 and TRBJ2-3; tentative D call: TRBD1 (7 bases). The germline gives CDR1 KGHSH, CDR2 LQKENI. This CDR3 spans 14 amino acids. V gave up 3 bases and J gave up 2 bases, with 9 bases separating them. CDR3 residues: CASSPRGATDTQYF. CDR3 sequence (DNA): TGTGCCAGCTCACCCAGGGGGGCCACAGATACGCAGTATTTT.

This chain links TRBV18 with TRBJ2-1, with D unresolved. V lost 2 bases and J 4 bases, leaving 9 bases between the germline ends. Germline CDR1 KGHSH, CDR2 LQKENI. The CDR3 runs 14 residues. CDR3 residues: CASSPDWRYNEQFF. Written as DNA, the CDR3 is TGTGCCAGCTCACCAGACTGGCGATACAATGAGCAGTTCTTC.

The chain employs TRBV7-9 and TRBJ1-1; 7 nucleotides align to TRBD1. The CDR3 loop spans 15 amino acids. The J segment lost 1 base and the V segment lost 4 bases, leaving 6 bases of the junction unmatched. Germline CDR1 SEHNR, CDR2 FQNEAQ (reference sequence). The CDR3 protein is CASSYVTGPNTEAFF. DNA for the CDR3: TGTGCCAGCAGCTACGTGACAGGGCCGAACACTGAAGCTTTCTTT. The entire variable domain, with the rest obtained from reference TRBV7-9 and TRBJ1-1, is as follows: DTGVSQNPRHKITKRGQNVTFRCDPISEHNRLYWYRQTLGQGPEFLTYFQNEAQLEKSRLLSDRFSAERPKGSFSTLEIQRTEQGDSAMYLCASSYVTGPNTEAFFGQGTRLTVV.

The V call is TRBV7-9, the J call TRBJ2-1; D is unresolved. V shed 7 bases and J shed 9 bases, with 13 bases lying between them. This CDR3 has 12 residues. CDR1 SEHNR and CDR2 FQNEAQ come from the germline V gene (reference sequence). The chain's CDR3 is CASKDLDREQFF. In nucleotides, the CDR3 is TGTGCCAGCAAGGACCTAGATCGTGAGCAGTTCTTC.

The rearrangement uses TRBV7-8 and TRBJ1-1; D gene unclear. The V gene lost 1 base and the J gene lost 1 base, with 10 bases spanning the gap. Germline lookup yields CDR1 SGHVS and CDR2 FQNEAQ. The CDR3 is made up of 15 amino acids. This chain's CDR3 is CASSLDRAGNTEAFF. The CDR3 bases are TGTGCCAGCAGCTTAGATCGGGCAGGGAACACTGAAGCTTTCTTT.

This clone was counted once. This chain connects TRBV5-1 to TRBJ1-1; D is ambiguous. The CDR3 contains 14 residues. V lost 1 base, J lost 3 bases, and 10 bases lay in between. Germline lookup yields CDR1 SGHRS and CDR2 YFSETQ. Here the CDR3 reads CASSLWQADTEAFF. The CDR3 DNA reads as TGCGCCAGCAGCTTGTGGCAGGCGGACACTGAAGCTTTCTTT.

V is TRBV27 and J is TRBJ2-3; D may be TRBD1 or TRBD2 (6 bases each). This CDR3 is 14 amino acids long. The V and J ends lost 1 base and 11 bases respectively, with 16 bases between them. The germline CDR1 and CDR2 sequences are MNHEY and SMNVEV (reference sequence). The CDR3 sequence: CASSLLETGGQQYF. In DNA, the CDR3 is TGTGCCAGCAGTTTATTAGAGACCGGGGGCCAGCAGTATTTT.

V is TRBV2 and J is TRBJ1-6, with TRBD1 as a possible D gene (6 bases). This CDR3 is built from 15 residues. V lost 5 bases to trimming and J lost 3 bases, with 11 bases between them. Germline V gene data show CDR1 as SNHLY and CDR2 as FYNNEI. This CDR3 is CASSRRQDYNSPLHF. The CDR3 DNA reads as TGTGCCAGCAGTCGCCGACAGGACTATAATTCACCCCTCCACTTT. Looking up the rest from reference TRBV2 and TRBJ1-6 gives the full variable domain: EPEVTQTPSHQVTQMGQEVILRCVPISNHLYFYWYRQILGQKVEFLVSFYNNEISEKSEIFDDQFSVERPDGSNFTLKIRSTKLEDSAMYFCASSRRQDYNSPLHFGNGTRLTVT.

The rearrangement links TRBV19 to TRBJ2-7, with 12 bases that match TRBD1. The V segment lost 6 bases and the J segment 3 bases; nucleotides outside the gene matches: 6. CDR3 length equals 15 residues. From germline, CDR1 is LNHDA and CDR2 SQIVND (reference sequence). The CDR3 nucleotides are TGTGCCAGTAGCCACGGGACAGGGGGCAGCTACGAGCAGTACGTC. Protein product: CASSHGTGGSYEQYV.

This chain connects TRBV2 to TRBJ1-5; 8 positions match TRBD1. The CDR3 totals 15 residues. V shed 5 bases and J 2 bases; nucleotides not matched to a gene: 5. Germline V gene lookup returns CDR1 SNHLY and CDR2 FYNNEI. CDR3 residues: CASSKQGDGNQPQHF. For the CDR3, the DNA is TGTGCCAGCAGTAAACAGGGGGATGGCAATCAGCCCCAGCATTTT.

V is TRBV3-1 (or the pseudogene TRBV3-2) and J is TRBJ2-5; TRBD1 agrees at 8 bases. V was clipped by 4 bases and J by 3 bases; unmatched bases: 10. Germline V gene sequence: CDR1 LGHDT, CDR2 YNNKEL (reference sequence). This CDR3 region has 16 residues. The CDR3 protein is CASSRLGQGPKETQYF. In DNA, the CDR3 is TGTGCCAGCAGCCGATTAGGACAGGGCCCTAAAGAGACCCAGTACTTC.

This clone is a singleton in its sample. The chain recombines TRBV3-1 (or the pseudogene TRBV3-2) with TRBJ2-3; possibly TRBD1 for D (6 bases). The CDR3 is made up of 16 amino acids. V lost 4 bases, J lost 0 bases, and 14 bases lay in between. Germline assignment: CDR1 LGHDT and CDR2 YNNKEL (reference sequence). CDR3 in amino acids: CASSPLQGSSTDTQYF. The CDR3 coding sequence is TGTGCCAGCAGCCCCCTACAGGGCTCTAGCACAGATACGCAGTATTTT.

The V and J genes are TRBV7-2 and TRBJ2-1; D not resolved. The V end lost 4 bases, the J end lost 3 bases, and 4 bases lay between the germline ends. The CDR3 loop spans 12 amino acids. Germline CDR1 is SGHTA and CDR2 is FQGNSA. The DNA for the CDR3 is TGTGCCAGCAGCTATATCTACAATGAGCAGTTCTTC. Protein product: CASSYIYNEQFF.

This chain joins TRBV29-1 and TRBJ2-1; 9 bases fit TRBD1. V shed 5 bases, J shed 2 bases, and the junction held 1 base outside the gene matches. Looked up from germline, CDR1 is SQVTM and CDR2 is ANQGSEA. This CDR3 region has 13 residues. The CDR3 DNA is TGCAGCGTTAGGGACAGGGCCTACAATGAGCAGTTCTTC. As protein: CSVRDRAYNEQFF.

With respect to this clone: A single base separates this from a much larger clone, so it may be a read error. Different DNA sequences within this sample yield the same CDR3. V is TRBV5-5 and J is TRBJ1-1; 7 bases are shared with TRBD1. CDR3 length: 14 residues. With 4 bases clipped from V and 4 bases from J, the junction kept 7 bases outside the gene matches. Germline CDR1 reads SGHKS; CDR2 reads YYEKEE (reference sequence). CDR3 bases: TGTGCCAGCAGCGGGCAGGGGGGAGGCACTGAAGCTTTCTTT. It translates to CASSGQGGGTEAFF.

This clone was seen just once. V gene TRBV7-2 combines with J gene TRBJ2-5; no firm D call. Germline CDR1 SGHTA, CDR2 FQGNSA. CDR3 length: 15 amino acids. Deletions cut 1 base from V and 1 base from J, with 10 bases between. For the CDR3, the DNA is TGTGCCAGCAGCTTAGGGGCGGCCGGCCAAGAGACCCAGTACTTC. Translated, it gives CASSLGAAGQETQYF. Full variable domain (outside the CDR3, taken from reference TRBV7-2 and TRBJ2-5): GAGVSQSPSNKVTEKGKDVELRCDPISGHTALYWYRQSLGQGLEFLIYFQGNSAPDKSGLPSDRFSAERTGGSVSTLTIQRTQQEDSAVYLCASSLGAAGQETQYFGPGTRLLVL.

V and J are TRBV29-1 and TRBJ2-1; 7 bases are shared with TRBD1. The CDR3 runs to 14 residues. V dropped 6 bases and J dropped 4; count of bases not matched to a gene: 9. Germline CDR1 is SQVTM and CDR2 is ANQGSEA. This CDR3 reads CSVYGTVRYNEQFF. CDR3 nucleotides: TGCAGCGTATACGGGACAGTTCGTTACAATGAGCAGTTCTTC.

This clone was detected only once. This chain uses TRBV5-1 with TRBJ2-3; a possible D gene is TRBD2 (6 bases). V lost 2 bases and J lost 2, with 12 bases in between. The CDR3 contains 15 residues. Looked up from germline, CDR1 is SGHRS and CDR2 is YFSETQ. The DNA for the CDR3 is TGCGCCAGCAGCTTAGCGCGGGGAACCACAGATACGCAGTATTTT. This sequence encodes CASSLARGTTDTQYF.

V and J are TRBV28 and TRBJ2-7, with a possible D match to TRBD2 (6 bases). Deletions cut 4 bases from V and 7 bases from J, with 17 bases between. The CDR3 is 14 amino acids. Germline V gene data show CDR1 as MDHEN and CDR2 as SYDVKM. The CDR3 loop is CASSSPTAAGEQYV. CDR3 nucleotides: TGTGCCAGCAGTTCTCCGACGGCGGCGGGGGAGCAGTACGTC.

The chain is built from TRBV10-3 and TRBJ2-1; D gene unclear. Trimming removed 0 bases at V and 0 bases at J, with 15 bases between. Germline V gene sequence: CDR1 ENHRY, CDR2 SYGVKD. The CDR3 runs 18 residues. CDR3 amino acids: CAISESVAYQDSYNEQFF. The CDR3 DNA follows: TGTGCCATCAGTGAGTCTGTTGCTTATCAGGACTCCTACAATGAGCAGTTCTTC.

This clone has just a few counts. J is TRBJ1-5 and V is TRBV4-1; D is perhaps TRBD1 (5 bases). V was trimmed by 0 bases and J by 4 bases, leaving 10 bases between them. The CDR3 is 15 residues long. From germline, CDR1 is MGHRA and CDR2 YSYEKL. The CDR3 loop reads CASSQDSRGNQPQHF. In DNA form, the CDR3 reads TGCGCCAGCAGCCAAGACTCAAGGGGAAATCAGCCCCAGCATTTT.

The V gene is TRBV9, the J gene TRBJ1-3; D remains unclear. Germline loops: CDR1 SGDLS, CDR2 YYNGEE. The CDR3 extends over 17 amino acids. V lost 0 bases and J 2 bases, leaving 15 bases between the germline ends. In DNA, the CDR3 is TGTGCCAGCAGCGTAGTGAGAGACCCTGGACCTGGAAACACCATATATTTT. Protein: CASSVVRDPGPGNTIYF.

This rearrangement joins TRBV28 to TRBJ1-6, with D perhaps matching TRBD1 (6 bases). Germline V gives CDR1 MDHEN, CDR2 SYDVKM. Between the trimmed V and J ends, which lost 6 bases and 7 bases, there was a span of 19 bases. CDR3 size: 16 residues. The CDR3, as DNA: TGTGCCAGCAGAAAGGGGGGAATCGGTAACAATTCACCCCTCCACTTT. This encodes CASRKGGIGNNSPLHF.

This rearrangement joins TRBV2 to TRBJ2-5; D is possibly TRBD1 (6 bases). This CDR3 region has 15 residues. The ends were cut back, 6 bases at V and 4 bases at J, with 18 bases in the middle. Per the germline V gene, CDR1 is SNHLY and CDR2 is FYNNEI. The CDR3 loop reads CASREDRDTPETQYF. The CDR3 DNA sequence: TGTGCCAGCAGGGAGGACAGAGATACCCCAGAGACCCAGTACTTC.